This T cell receptor beta chain stems from a study of spatial heterogeneity in lung cancer. Study-level background: Each time, sequencing found more beta-chain sequences than alpha-chain sequences.

This clonotype appeared many times. TCR cDNA molecules were tagged individually, and each one carried a unique molecular identifier. TCRdb re-analysed the 5' RACE reads in MiXCR, keeping a single row per CDR3 protein. Of fewer than 13,000 distinct CDR3 sequences listed, around 9.4% are singletons. The germline gives CDR1 SGHRS, CDR2 YFSETQ. Trimming stripped 1 base from V and 3 bases from J, with 7 bases between. The CDR3 sequence is 13 residues long. The time point was: sample taken at primary tumor resection. Whole RNA obtained from tumor, nontumor lung or frozen PBMC underwent sequencing without sorting.

The chain couples TRBV5-1 to TRBJ1-2; D unclear. The sequence was obtained from a male donor with early-stage non-small cell lung cancer. The sequencing used PBMCs, collected at surgery. In nucleotides, the CDR3 is TGCGCCAGCAGCTTGATTGGGGACTATGGCTACACCTTC. Amino acid sequence: CASSLIGDYGYTF.